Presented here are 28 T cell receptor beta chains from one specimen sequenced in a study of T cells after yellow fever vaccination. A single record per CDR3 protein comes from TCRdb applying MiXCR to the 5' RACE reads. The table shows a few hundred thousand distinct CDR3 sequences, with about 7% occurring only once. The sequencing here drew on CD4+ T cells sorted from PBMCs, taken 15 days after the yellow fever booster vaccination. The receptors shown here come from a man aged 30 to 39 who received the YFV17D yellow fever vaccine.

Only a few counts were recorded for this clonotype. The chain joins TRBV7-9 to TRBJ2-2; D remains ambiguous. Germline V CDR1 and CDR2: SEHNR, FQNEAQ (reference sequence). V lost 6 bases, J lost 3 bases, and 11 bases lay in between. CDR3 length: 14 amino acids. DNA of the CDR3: TGTGCCAGCAGACGGCAGACTGACACCGGGGAGCTGTTTTTT. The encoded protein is CASRRQTDTGELFF.

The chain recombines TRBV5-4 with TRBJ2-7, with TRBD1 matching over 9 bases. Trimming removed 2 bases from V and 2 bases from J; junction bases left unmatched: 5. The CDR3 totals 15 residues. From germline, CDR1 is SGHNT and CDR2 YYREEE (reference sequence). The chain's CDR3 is CASSFRQGGAYEQYF. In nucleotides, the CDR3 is TGTGCCAGCAGCTTTCGACAGGGGGGCGCCTACGAGCAGTACTTC.

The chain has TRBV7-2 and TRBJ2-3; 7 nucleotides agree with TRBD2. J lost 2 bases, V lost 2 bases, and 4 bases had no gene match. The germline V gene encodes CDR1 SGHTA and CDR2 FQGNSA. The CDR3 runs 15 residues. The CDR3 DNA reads TGTGCCAGCAGCTTACGGACTAGTCACACAGATACGCAGTATTTT. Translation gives CASSLRTSHTDTQYF.

This CDR3 reads CASSIGGGRKNNEQFF. The DNA of the CDR3 is TGTGCCAGTAGTATCGGAGGCGGGAGGAAGAACAATGAGCAGTTCTTC. V gene TRBV19 combines with J gene TRBJ2-1; 8 bases map to TRBD2. CDR1 and CDR2 from the germline V gene are LNHDA and SQIVND (reference sequence). V lost 3 bases and J lost 5; bases outside the gene matches: 9. The CDR3 consists of 16 residues.

The CDR3 sequence: CATGGGNHIGNEQFF. CDR3 nucleotide sequence: TGTGCCACAGGGGGCGGGAACCATATCGGGAATGAGCAGTTCTTC. The rearrangement uses TRBV15 and TRBJ2-1, with D possibly matching TRBD1 (7 bases). Germline V gives CDR1 LNHNV, CDR2 YYDKDF (reference sequence). Trimming left V 9 bases short and J 7 bases short, with 22 bases between. This CDR3 spans 15 amino acids.

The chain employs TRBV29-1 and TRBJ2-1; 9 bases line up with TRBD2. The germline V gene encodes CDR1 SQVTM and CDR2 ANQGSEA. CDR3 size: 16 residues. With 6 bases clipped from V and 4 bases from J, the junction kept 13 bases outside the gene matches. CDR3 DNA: TGCAGCGTCCGCCCGGGGGCTAGCGGGACATACAATGAGCAGTTCTTC. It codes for CSVRPGASGTYNEQFF.

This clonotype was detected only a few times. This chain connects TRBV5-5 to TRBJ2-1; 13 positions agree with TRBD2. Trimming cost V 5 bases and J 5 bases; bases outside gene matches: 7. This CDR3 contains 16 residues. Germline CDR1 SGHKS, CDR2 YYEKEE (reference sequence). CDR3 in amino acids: CASRASLAGGNNEQFF. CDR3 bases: TGTGCCAGCAGAGCATCACTAGCGGGAGGGAACAATGAGCAGTTCTTC.

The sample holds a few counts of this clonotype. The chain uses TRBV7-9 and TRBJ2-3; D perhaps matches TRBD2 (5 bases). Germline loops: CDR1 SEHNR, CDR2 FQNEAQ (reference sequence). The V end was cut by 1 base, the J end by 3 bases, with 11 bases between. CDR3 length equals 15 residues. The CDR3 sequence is CASSLDATKTDTQYF. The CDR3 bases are TGTGCCAGCAGCTTAGACGCGACTAAAACAGATACGCAGTATTTT. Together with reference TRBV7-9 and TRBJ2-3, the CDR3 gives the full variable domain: DTGVSQNPRHKITKRGQNVTFRCDPISEHNRLYWYRQTLGQGPEFLTYFQNEAQLEKSRLLSDRFSAERPKGSFSTLEIQRTEQGDSAMYLCASSLDATKTDTQYFGPGTRLTVL.

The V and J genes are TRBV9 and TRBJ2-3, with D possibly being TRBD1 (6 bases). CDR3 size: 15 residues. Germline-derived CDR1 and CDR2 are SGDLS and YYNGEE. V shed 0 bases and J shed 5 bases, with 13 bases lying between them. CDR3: CASSVGGGKGDTQYF. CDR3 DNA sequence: TGTGCCAGCAGCGTAGGAGGGGGAAAGGGAGATACGCAGTATTTT.

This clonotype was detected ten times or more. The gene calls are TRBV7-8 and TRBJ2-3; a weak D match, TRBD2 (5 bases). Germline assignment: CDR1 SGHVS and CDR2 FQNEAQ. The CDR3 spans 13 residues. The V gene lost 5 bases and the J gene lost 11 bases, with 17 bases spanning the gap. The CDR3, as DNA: TGTGCCAGCAGCCCCCCTAAAGCGGATGTGCAGTATTTT. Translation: CASSPPKADVQYF.

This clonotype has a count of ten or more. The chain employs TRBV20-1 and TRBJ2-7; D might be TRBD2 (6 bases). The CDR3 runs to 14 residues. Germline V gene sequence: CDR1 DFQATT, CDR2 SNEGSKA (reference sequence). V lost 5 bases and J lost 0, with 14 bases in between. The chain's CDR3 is CSAQAWGVSYEQYF. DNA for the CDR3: TGCAGTGCTCAAGCCTGGGGGGTCTCCTACGAGCAGTACTTC.

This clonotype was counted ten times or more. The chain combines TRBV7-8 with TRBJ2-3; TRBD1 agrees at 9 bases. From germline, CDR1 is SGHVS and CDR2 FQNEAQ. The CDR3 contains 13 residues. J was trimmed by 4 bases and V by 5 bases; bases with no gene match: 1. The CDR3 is CASSTGGSDTQYF. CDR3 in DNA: TGTGCCAGCAGCACAGGGGGCTCAGATACGCAGTATTTT.

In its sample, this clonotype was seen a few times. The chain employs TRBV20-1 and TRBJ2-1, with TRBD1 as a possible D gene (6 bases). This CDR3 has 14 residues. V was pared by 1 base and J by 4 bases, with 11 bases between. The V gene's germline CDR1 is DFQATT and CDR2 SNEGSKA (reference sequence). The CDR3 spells CSARGQDLYNEQFF. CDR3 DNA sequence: TGCAGTGCTAGAGGACAGGACCTATACAATGAGCAGTTCTTC.

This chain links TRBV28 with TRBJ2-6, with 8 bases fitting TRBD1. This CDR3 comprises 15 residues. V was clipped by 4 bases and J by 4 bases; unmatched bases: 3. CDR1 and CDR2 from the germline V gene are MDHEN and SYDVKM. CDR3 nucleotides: TGTGCCAGCAGTTCAGGGGGCCCGGGGGCCAACGTCCTGACTTTC. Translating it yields CASSSGGPGANVLTF.

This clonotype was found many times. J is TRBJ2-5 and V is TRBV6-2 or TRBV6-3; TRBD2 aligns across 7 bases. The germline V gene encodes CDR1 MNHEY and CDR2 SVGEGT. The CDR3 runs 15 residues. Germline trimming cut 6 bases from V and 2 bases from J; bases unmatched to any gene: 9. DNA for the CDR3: TGTGCCAGCAGACCTCTAGCGGAGGGGCAAGAGACCCAGTACTTC. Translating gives CASRPLAEGQETQYF.

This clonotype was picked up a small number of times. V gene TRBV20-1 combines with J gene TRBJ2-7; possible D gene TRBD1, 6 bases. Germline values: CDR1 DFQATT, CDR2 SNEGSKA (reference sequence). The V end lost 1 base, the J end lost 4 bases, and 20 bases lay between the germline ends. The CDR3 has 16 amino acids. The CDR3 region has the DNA TGCAGTGCTAGAGGCAGGCCCAGGGGCGGAGAATACGAGCAGTACTTC. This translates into CSARGRPRGGEYEQYF.

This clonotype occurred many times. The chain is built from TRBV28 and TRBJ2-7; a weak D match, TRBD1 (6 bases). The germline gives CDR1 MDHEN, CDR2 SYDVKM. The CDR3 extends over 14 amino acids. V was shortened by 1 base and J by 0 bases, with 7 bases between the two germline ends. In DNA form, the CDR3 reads TGTGCCAGCAGTTTATTACAGGGCTCCTACGAGCAGTACTTC. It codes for CASSLLQGSYEQYF.

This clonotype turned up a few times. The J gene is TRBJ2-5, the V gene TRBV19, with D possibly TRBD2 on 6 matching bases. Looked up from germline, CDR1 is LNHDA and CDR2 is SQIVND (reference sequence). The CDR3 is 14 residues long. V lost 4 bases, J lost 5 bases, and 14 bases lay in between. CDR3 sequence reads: CASSKGLPRETQYF. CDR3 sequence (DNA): TGTGCCAGTAGTAAAGGACTACCAAGGGAGACCCAGTACTTC.

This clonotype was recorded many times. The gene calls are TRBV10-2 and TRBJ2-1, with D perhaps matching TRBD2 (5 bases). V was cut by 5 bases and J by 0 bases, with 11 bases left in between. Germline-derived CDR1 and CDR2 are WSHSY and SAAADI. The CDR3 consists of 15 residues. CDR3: CASSQSAVSYNEQFF. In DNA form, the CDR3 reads TGCGCCAGCAGTCAATCAGCGGTCTCCTACAATGAGCAGTTCTTC.

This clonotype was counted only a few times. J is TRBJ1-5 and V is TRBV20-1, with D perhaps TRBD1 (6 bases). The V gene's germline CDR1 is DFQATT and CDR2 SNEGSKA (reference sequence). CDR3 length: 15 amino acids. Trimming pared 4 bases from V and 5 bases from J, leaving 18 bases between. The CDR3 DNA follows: TGCAGTGCTACATCAGGGTCCAGGGGCCATCAGCCCCAGCATTTT. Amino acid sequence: CSATSGSRGHQPQHF.

CDR3 amino acids: CASSPSLLAKNTGELFF. The CDR3 nucleotides are TGTGCCAGTAGTCCTTCCCTCCTAGCGAAGAACACCGGGGAGCTGTTTTTT. The rearrangement uses TRBV19 and TRBJ2-2; TRBD2 is a possible D gene (6 bases). Germline V gene data show CDR1 as LNHDA and CDR2 as SQIVND (reference sequence). This CDR3 spans 17 amino acids. Trimming stripped 5 bases from V and 1 base from J, with 17 bases between.

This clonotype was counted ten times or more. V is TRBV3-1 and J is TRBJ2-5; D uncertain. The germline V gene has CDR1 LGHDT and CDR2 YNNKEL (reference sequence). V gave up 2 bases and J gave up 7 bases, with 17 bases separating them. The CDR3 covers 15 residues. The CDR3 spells CASSQSPGPKGTQYF. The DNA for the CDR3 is TGTGCCAGCAGCCAATCCCCCGGGCCGAAGGGGACCCAGTACTTC.

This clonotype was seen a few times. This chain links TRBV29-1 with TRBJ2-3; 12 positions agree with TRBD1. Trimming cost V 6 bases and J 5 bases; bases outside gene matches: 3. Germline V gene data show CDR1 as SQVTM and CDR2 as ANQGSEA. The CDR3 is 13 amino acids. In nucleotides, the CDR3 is TGCAGCGTGGGACAGGGGGCAAAAGATACGCAGTATTTT. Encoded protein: CSVGQGAKDTQYF.

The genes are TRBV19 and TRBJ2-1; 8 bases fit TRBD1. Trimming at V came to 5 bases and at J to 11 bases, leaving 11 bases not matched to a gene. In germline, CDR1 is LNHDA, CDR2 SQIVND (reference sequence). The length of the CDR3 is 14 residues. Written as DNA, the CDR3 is TGTGCCAGTAGTGTCGGGACAGGACAGAGGCAGCAGTTCTTC. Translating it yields CASSVGTGQRQQFF.

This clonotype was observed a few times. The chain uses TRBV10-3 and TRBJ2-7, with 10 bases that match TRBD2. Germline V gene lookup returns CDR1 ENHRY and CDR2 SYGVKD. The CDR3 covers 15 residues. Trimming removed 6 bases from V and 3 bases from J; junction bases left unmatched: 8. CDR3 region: CAIRDTSGANYEQYF. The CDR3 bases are TGTGCCATCAGGGATACTAGCGGGGCAAACTACGAGCAGTACTTC.

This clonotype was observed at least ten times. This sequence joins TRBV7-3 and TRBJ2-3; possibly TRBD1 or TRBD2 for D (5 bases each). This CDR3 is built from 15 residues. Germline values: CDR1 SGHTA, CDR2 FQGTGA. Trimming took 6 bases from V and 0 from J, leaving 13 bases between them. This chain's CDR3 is CASRAGTMSTDTQYF. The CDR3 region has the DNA TGTGCCAGCAGGGCCGGGACGATGAGCACAGATACGCAGTATTTT.

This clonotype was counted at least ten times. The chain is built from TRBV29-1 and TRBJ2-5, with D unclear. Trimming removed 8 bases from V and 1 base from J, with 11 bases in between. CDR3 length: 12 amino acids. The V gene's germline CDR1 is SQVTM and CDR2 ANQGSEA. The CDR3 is CSPRLAQETQYF. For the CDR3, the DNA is TGCAGCCCGCGTTTGGCCCAAGAGACCCAGTACTTC.

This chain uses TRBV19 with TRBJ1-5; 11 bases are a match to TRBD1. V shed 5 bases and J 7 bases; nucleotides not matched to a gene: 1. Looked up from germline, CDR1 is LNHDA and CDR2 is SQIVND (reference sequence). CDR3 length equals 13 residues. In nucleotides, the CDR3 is TGTGCCAGTAGTGGACAGGGGGCCCAGCCCCAGCATTTT. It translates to CASSGQGAQPQHF.